The 3 T cell receptor beta chains in this list originate from one sample, sequenced in a study of cytomegalovirus exposure and HLA in healthy donors. This PCR relied on a set of 60 Vbeta primers and 13 Jbeta primers. Data came from immunoSEQ multiplex PCR; TCRdb stores just in-frame clones and leaves some out. The data hold roughly 180,000 clones, with about four fifths observed a single time. Sequenced input: PBMCs. These receptors were taken from a man younger than 40 in good health and CMV-seronegative.

V is TRBV5-6 and J is TRBJ2-7, with D possibly matching TRBD1 (6 bases). V was pared by 0 bases and J by 12 bases, with 13 bases between. This CDR3 comprises 12 residues. The germline V gene encodes CDR1 SGHDT and CDR2 YYEEEE. The DNA for the CDR3 is TGTGCCAGCAGCTTGGAAAACAGGGTGTCGTACTTC. Translated, it gives CASSLENRVSYF.

This clone was observed a few times. The rearrangement links TRBV5-1 to TRBJ2-7; a weak D match, TRBD2 (5 bases). This CDR3 contains 14 residues. Per germline, CDR1 SGHRS and CDR2 YFSETQ. Trimming stripped 2 bases from V and 1 base from J, with 10 bases between. In DNA form, the CDR3 reads TGCGCCAGCAGCTTTAGTAGCGATTCCTACGAGCAGTACTTC. This translates into CASSFSSDSYEQYF.

V and J are TRBV28 and TRBJ1-1; 9 bases are a match to TRBD1. This CDR3 comprises 15 residues. Germline V CDR1 and CDR2: MDHEN, SYDVKM. J lost 5 bases, V lost 5 bases, and 9 bases had no gene match. The CDR3 DNA is TGTGCCAGCAGTCCTCCTCACAGGGGGCTTACTGAAGCTTTCTTT. Translating gives CASSPPHRGLTEAFF. The variable domain in full, with the rest retrieved from reference TRBV28 and TRBJ1-1, is DVKVTQSSRYLVKRTGEKVFLECVQDMDHENMFWYRQDPGLGLRLIYFSYDVKMKEKGDIPEGYSVSREKKERFSLILESASTNQTSMYLCASSPPHRGLTEAFFGQGTRLTVV.